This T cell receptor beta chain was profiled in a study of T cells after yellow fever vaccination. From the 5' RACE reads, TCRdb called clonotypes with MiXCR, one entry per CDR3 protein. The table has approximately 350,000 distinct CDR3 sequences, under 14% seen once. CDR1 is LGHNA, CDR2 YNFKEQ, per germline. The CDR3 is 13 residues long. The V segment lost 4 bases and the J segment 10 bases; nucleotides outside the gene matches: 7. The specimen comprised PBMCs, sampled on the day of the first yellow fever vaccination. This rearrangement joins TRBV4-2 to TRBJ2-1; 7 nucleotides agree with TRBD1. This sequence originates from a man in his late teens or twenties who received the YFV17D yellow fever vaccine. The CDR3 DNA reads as TGTGCCAGCAGCCGCGACAGGGTAAAGGAGCAGTTCTTC. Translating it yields CASSRDRVKEQFF.